This T cell receptor beta chain was found in a study of metastatic and nonmetastatic thyroid tumors. About the research overall: Repertoire data that came from the blood and tumor or nodule tissue of malignant and benign thyroid patients were compared. Overall study findings and caveats: Malignant thyroid tumors reportedly had TCR beta diversity that was significantly higher than in benign nodules, in blood and tumor.

A note on this clone: Its antigen is currently unknown.

Each patient came to thyroid surgery without any prior treatment (of any kind). In the original processing: A classifier for distant metastasis in papillary thyroid cancer was constructed using CDR3 differences observed across clinicopathological groups. TCRdb re-processed the PCR reads through MiXCR. Here the V and J calls rest on TCRdb's processing, not on the authors' analysis. In the table there are roughly 30,000 clones, roughly 25% of which are singletons. Germline values: CDR1 GTSNPN, CDR2 SVGIG (reference sequence). The CDR3 covers 13 residues. The V gene end was trimmed by 4 bases and the J gene end by 0 bases; junction bases not matched to a gene: 3.

The rearrangement joins TRBV30 to TRBJ2-7; 7 nucleotides agree with TRBD1. The TCR originated in a female donor with papillary thyroid cancer or a benign thyroid nodule (not recorded which). Some clones in this sample may be carry-over from other donors' samples. Sequencing input: blood. The CDR3 bases are TGTGCCTGGACGACAGGGCACTCCTACGAGCAGTACTTC. Translated, it gives CAWTTGHSYEQYF.